This entry lists 20 T cell receptor beta chains sequenced from one sample in a study of shared clonotypes between healthy human individuals. The protocol was immunoSEQ multiplex PCR, while the TCRdb copy is restricted to in-frame clones and leaves out a portion. The repertoire includes about 1 million clones, 70% to 80% of them detected once, and approximately 1.5% sits in the top ten. The sample was memory CD4+ T cells sorted from blood. Subset here: CD45RA-negative fraction. The receptors here all came from a man between 18 and 29 years old in good health.

The chain links TRBV7-3 to TRBJ2-7; tentative D call: TRBD1 (5 bases). Trimming took 2 bases from V and 3 from J, leaving 11 bases between them. CDR1 is SGHTA and CDR2 is FQGTGA in the germline V gene. CDR3 length: 14 residues. The CDR3 reads CASSLDRGNYEQYF. The CDR3 bases are TGTGCCAGCAGCTTAGATAGGGGAAACTACGAGCAGTACTTC.

In its sample, this clone was seen a few times. The rearrangement uses TRBV19 and TRBJ2-1, with unresolved D. V gave up 5 bases and J gave up 9 bases, with 14 bases separating them. This CDR3 region has 13 residues. CDR1 LNHDA and CDR2 SQIVND come from the germline V gene (reference sequence). In DNA form, the CDR3 reads TGTGCCAGTAGTCGAGGTGTGGAAAGTGAGCAGTTCTTC. Amino acid sequence: CASSRGVESEQFF.

The gene calls are TRBV5-1 and TRBJ2-7, with D possibly called TRBD1 or TRBD2 (5 bases each). Germline-derived CDR1 and CDR2 are SGHRS and YFSETQ. V shed 2 bases and J shed 6 bases, with 18 bases lying between them. The CDR3 runs to 15 residues. The CDR3 coding sequence is TGCGCCAGCAGCTTTACAGGTTGGGGGACGGGCGAGCAGTACTTC. Translating it yields CASSFTGWGTGEQYF.

This chain connects TRBV5-1 to TRBJ1-1; 9 positions agree with TRBD1. V lost 4 bases, J lost 4 bases, and 17 bases stayed unmatched. This CDR3 is 18 amino acids long. CDR1 and CDR2 (germline): SGHRS, YFSETQ. The CDR3 DNA reads TGCGCCAGCAGCCTTCGACAGGGGGGCAGGAAAGAGATCACTGAAGCTTTCTTT. It encodes CASSLRQGGRKEITEAFF.

This clone occurred a few times. V and J are TRBV30 and TRBJ1-1; perhaps TRBD1 as D (5 bases). The V gene lost 3 bases and the J gene lost 0 bases, with 11 bases spanning the gap. Germline CDR1 GTSNPN, CDR2 SVGIG (reference sequence). CDR3 length equals 14 residues. CDR3 sequence reads: CAWSERGVNTEAFF. CDR3 bases: TGTGCCTGGAGCGAAAGAGGGGTGAACACTGAAGCTTTCTTT.

CDR3 sequence reads: CASSLAPGTGGEQYF. The CDR3 DNA reads as TGCGCCAGCAGCTTGGCCCCTGGGACAGGGGGCGAGCAGTACTTC. V usage is TRBV5-1 and J usage is TRBJ2-7; 11 nucleotides match TRBD1. CDR1 is SGHRS and CDR2 is YFSETQ in the germline V gene. The CDR3 sequence is 15 residues long. The V and J ends lost 0 bases and 6 bases, in that order; junction bases with no gene match: 5.

The table lists this clone with a count of one. The rearrangement joins TRBV7-2 to TRBJ2-7, with 8 bases lining up with TRBD1. The CDR3 runs to 16 residues. Germline trimming cut 5 bases from V and 0 bases from J; bases unmatched to any gene: 9. Germline V gene sequence: CDR1 SGHTA, CDR2 FQGNSA. The CDR3 DNA sequence: TGTGCCAGCAGCCGCAGGGGGCTAAGCCCCTCCTACGAGCAGTACTTC. Its protein product is CASSRRGLSPSYEQYF.

This clone was seen more than once but under ten times. This chain links TRBV20-1 with TRBJ1-2, with D possibly TRBD1 on 6 matching bases. Germline V gene data show CDR1 as DFQATT and CDR2 as SNEGSKA (reference sequence). This CDR3 has 11 residues. The CDR3 spells CSGTSNYGYTF. The CDR3 nucleotides are TGCAGCGGGACATCTAACTATGGCTACACCTTC.

This clone was counted a few times. The rearrangement joins TRBV7-8 to TRBJ2-1; TRBD2 might be the D (6 bases). Per germline, CDR1 SGHVS and CDR2 FQNEAQ. The CDR3 is 16 residues long. V shed 4 bases and J shed 8 bases, with 21 bases lying between them. DNA for the CDR3: TGTGCCAGCAGCTCCCGCGGGACTCAAACCGTCGATGAGCAGTTCTTC. Translation: CASSSRGTQTVDEQFF.

This clone was recorded a few times. V gene TRBV5-1 combines with J gene TRBJ1-4, with TRBD1 identical over 9 bases. The CDR3 loop spans 16 amino acids. Germline assignment: CDR1 SGHRS and CDR2 YFSETQ. After removal of 4 bases from V and 4 bases from J, the junction contained 8 bases not matched to a gene. The CDR3 region has the DNA TGCGCCAGCAGCGTGGACGCGACAGGGGGTAATGAAAAACTGTTTTTT. Amino acids: CASSVDATGGNEKLFF. Drawing the rest from reference TRBV5-1 and TRBJ1-4, the complete variable domain is KAGVTQTPRYLIKTRGQQVTLSCSPISGHRSVSWYQQTPGQGLQFLFEYFSETQRNKGNFPGRFSGRQFSNSRSEMNVSTLELGDSALYLCASSVDATGGNEKLFFGSGTQLSVL.

CDR3 region: CAWSMGASNQPQHF. Here the CDR3 DNA reads TGTGCCTGGAGCATGGGGGCTAGCAATCAGCCCCAGCATTTT. J is TRBJ1-5 and V is TRBV30, with D maybe TRBD1 (6 bases). The germline V gene has CDR1 GTSNPN and CDR2 SVGIG (reference sequence). Trimming took 3 bases from V and 0 from J, leaving 9 bases between them. The CDR3 loop spans 14 amino acids.

The chain combines TRBV28 with TRBJ1-4, with a weak D call TRBD1 (5 bases). CDR1 is MDHEN, CDR2 SYDVKM, per germline. This CDR3 has 14 residues. V gave up 6 bases and J gave up 8 bases, with 16 bases separating them. CDR3 coding DNA: TGTGCCAGCAGAAGCGGGGAGGGGAACGAAAAACTGTTTTTT. It codes for CASRSGEGNEKLFF.

This rearrangement joins TRBV19 to TRBJ1-4; unclear D gene. CDR1 is LNHDA and CDR2 is SQIVND in the germline V gene (reference sequence). CDR3 length: 15 amino acids. The germline V and J ends were trimmed by 6 bases and 3 bases, with 14 bases remaining between them. CDR3 sequence reads: CASRITGRANEKLFF. The CDR3 nucleotides read TGTGCCAGTAGGATCACCGGGAGGGCTAATGAAAAACTGTTTTTT.

V is TRBV10-2 and J is TRBJ2-3, with 9 bases identical to TRBD1. Germline lookup yields CDR1 WSHSY and CDR2 SAAADI. J lost 4 bases, V lost 5 bases, and 4 bases had no gene match. The CDR3 totals 14 residues. The chain's CDR3 is CASSPGQGPDTQYF. For the CDR3, the DNA is TGCGCCAGCAGTCCGGGACAGGGACCAGATACGCAGTATTTT.

V and J are TRBV7-9 and TRBJ2-5, with TRBD2 matching over 8 bases. The CDR3 extends over 14 amino acids. Germline V gene lookup returns CDR1 SEHNR and CDR2 FQNEAQ (reference sequence). Unmatched junction bases numbered 10, after V lost 5 bases and J lost 8 bases. In DNA form, the CDR3 reads TGTGCCAGCAGCAACGCCGCGGCGGGGGGAACCCAGTACTTC. Translation: CASSNAAAGGTQYF.

The chain employs TRBV14 and TRBJ1-6; a possible D gene is TRBD1 (6 bases). CDR3 length: 17 residues. The V and J ends lost 2 bases and 0 bases respectively, with 11 bases between them. Germline CDR1 and CDR2: SGHDN and FVKESK. CDR3 amino acids: CASSQRTVGSYNSPLHF. CDR3 nucleotides: TGTGCCAGCAGCCAAAGGACAGTGGGCTCCTATAATTCACCCCTCCACTTT.

This clone turned up a few times. J is TRBJ1-6 and V is TRBV19, with a tentative D call TRBD1 (6 bases). The CDR3 is made up of 13 amino acids. Germline V CDR1 and CDR2: LNHDA, SQIVND (reference sequence). The ends were cut back, 5 bases at V and 9 bases at J, with 11 bases in the middle. The CDR3 coding sequence is TGTGCCAGTAGTGCACTCAGGGGTTCACCCCTCCACTTT. It translates to CASSALRGSPLHF.

J is TRBJ2-5 and V is TRBV30; 7 nucleotides align to TRBD2. With the DNA end fitting TRBJ2-7 better, the J assignment may be wrong. The CDR3 spans 13 residues. CDR1 and CDR2 (germline): GTSNPN, SVGIG (reference sequence). CDR3 sequence (DNA): TGTGCCTGGAGTCCCGGCGGGGGACACGAGCAGTACTTC. Its protein is CAWSPGGGHEQYF.

The chain couples TRBV30 to TRBJ1-2; the D is unclear. CDR1 is GTSNPN and CDR2 is SVGIG in the germline V gene (reference sequence). Trimming left V 1 base short and J 2 bases short, with 8 bases between. This CDR3 has 13 amino acids. The CDR3 sequence: CAWSAKGNYGYTF. CDR3 bases: TGTGCCTGGAGTGCGAAGGGCAACTATGGCTACACCTTC.

The J gene is TRBJ2-7, the V gene TRBV18; D remains ambiguous. Deletions cut 0 bases from V and 4 bases from J, with 13 bases between. Germline V gene sequence: CDR1 KGHSH, CDR2 LQKENI. This CDR3 region has 15 residues. The CDR3 DNA follows: TGTGCCAGCTCACCACCGGGATTGGGGATATACGAGCAGTACTTC. This sequence encodes CASSPPGLGIYEQYF.